A single sample gave rise to the 24 T cell receptor beta chains below, sequenced in a study of T cell repertoires in cytomegalovirus infection (dated by TCRdb to between 2019 and 2020). TCRdb names Illumina HiSeq 1500 as the instrument used. The public reads were quality trimmed at Q25 with fastp and then assembled into clones with MiXCR by TCRdb, keeping productive beta chains. Rows with one shared CDR3 protein collapse into an entry with the most common genes and DNA. In all, the sample holds fewer than 250,000 distinct CDR3 sequences, and 9% to 15% of those were seen once. The biggest ten clones account for 1.5% to 2% of the sample. Sequencing input: PBMCs. The source of these receptors is a human donor in good health (CMV status not recorded). Some clones in this sample may be carry-over from other donors' samples.

This clonotype appeared a few times. The J gene is TRBJ2-1, the V gene TRBV4-3; 8 bases are shared with TRBD2. In germline, CDR1 is LGHNA, CDR2 YSLEER. Trimming removed 0 bases from V and 8 bases from J; junction bases left unmatched: 9. CDR3 size: 16 residues. The CDR3 bases are TGCGCCAGCAGCCAAGAGGGCCGGGGGGGCGTTGATGAGCAGTTCTTC. Translating gives CASSQEGRGGVDEQFF.

The V gene is TRBV14, the J gene TRBJ2-7, with 9 bases aligning to TRBD1. There are 15 residues in the CDR3. Unmatched junction bases numbered 7, after V lost 4 bases and J lost 3 bases. Germline V gene lookup returns CDR1 SGHDN and CDR2 FVKESK. The CDR3 protein is CASSPTGGILYEQYF. For the CDR3, the DNA is TGTGCCAGCAGCCCTACAGGGGGCATCCTCTACGAGCAGTACTTC. Looking up the rest from reference TRBV14 and TRBJ2-7 gives the full variable domain: EAGVTQFPSHSVIEKGQTVTLRCDPISGHDNLYWYRRVMGKEIKFLLHFVKESKQDESGMPNNRFLAERTGGTYSTLKVQPAELEDSGVYFCASSPTGGILYEQYFGPGTRLTVT.

Ten or more counts support this clonotype. The chain uses TRBV7-3 and TRBJ2-5; D remains ambiguous. V lost 1 base, J lost 2 bases, and 8 bases lay in between. The CDR3 has 14 amino acids. The V gene's germline CDR1 is SGHTA and CDR2 FQGTGA. In DNA, the CDR3 is TGTGCCAGCAGCTTAAGGCCCTCACAAGAGACCCAGTACTTC. It yields the protein CASSLRPSQETQYF.

This clonotype has just a few counts. The CDR3 sequence: CASSLSRGPNQPQHF. Written as DNA, the CDR3 is TGTGCCAGCAGCTTGTCCAGGGGTCCCAATCAGCCCCAGCATTTT. The rearrangement joins TRBV5-6 to TRBJ1-5; D might be TRBD1 (6 bases). CDR3 length equals 15 residues. CDR1 SGHDT and CDR2 YYEEEE come from the germline V gene. The germline V and J ends were trimmed by 1 base and 3 bases, with 11 bases remaining between them. Together with reference TRBV5-6 and TRBJ1-5, the CDR3 gives the full variable domain: DAGVTQSPTHLIKTRGQQVTLRCSPKSGHDTVSWYQQALGQGPQFIFQYYEEEERQRGNFPDRFSGHQFPNYSSELNVNALLLGDSALYLCASSLSRGPNQPQHFGDGTRLSIL.

This clonotype was seen a few times. This chain links TRBV6-1 with TRBJ2-1; D gene uncertain. V shed 2 bases and J shed 6 bases, with 5 bases lying between them. The CDR3 runs to 12 residues. The germline CDR1 and CDR2 sequences are MNHNS and SASEGT. This CDR3 reads CASSERSNEQFF. The CDR3 DNA follows: TGTGCCAGCAGTGAACGGAGCAATGAGCAGTTCTTC.

This clonotype was found many times. The V and J genes are TRBV2 and TRBJ2-4; 10 bases agree with TRBD1. Trimming took 8 bases from V and 7 from J; bases not matched to a gene: 8. This CDR3 contains 14 residues. Germline CDR1 reads SNHLY; CDR2 reads FYNNEI. CDR3 nucleotides: TGTGCCAGCGAGGATCGGACAGGGGGGAACATTCAGTACTTC. This encodes CASEDRTGGNIQYF.

This clonotype was observed at least ten times. This chain uses TRBV19 with TRBJ1-1, with D possibly TRBD1 on 5 matching bases. The germline V gene has CDR1 LNHDA and CDR2 SQIVND (reference sequence). This CDR3 comprises 13 residues. V was cut by 10 bases and J by 1 base, with 13 bases left in between. The CDR3 loop is CAIGGTTNTEAFF. The CDR3, as DNA: TGTGCCATCGGGGGGACCACGAACACTGAAGCTTTCTTT.

This clonotype was counted at least ten times. This chain uses TRBV11-2 with TRBJ2-5; TRBD2 matches at 9 bases. The CDR3 runs 16 residues. V lost 5 bases to trimming and J lost 2 bases; unmatched junction nucleotides: 9. Looked up from germline, CDR1 is SGHAT and CDR2 is FQNNGV. The CDR3 loop is CASSLITSGYQETQYF. The CDR3 region has the DNA TGTGCCAGCAGCCTAATCACTAGCGGGTATCAAGAGACCCAGTACTTC.

This clonotype showed up many times. The rearrangement links TRBV12-3 or TRBV12-4 to TRBJ1-5; D is uncertain. V was shortened by 7 bases and J by 3 bases, with 13 bases between the two germline ends. The CDR3 covers 14 residues. CDR3: CASKVYGDNQPQHF. As DNA, the CDR3 is TGTGCCAGCAAAGTTTACGGTGACAATCAGCCCCAGCATTTT.

This clonotype appeared many times. V and J are TRBV4-3 and TRBJ2-1; 8 bases line up with TRBD2. The V and J ends lost 6 bases and 5 bases, in that order; junction bases with no gene match: 9. In germline, CDR1 is LGHNA, CDR2 YSLEER. This CDR3 comprises 15 residues. CDR3 nucleotide sequence: TGCGCCAGCAGGAGGGCGGCGGGAGGAAACAATGAGCAGTTCTTC. As protein: CASRRAAGGNNEQFF.

This clonotype was seen repeatedly, ten times or more. The CDR3 nucleotides read TGTGCCAGCATAGCGTTCCGGGAAAATGGCTCGGGCACCATATATTTT. Translation gives CASIAFRENGSGTIYF. The V and J genes are TRBV7-9 and TRBJ1-3; D gene ambiguous. Germline CDR1 SEHNR, CDR2 FQNEAQ (reference sequence). V dropped 7 bases and J dropped 9 bases, with 25 bases sitting between them. The CDR3 has 16 amino acids.

Ten or more counts support this clonotype. CDR3 residues: CASSLGTANQPQHF. CDR3 nucleotides: TGTGCCAGCAGCCTCGGGACGGCTAATCAGCCCCAGCATTTT. V usage is TRBV28 and J usage is TRBJ1-5; TRBD1 might be the D (5 bases). The CDR3 contains 14 residues. Trimming cost V 6 bases and J 4 bases, with 13 bases left between them. Germline V gives CDR1 MDHEN, CDR2 SYDVKM.

Many counts were recorded for this clonotype. This chain uses TRBV28 with TRBJ1-2, with TRBD1 matching over 7 bases. Germline CDR1 is MDHEN and CDR2 is SYDVKM. J gave up 8 bases and V 11 bases, and 17 bases lay outside the gene matches. The CDR3 length is 14 residues. The CDR3 DNA sequence: TGTGCCCTCCACAGGGGTAACCCGGGAGAAGGCTACACCTTC. Its translation: CALHRGNPGEGYTF.

This clonotype was detected many times. V is TRBV27 and J is TRBJ1-3, with D unclear. V gave up 8 bases and J gave up 2 bases, with 7 bases separating them. Germline CDR1 reads MNHEY; CDR2 reads SMNVEV (reference sequence). The CDR3 length is 12 residues. The CDR3 spells CASRTAGNTIYF. Written as DNA, the CDR3 is TGTGCCAGCCGAACCGCTGGAAACACCATATATTTT.

This clonotype was recorded at least ten times. This chain connects TRBV10-3 to TRBJ1-2; D ambiguous. V dropped 4 bases and J dropped 8 bases, with 5 bases sitting between them. Looked up from germline, CDR1 is ENHRY and CDR2 is SYGVKD. The CDR3 length is 10 residues. CDR3 protein: CAISGPGYTF. The CDR3 nucleotides read TGTGCCATCAGTGGCCCGGGCTACACCTTC.

This clonotype occurred many times. The CDR3 is CASSLFGEPGDTQYF. The DNA for the CDR3 is TGTGCCAGCAGTTTATTCGGGGAACCCGGAGATACGCAGTATTTT. The rearrangement uses TRBV28 and TRBJ2-3; perhaps TRBD2 as D (5 bases). Trimming pared 1 base from V and 5 bases from J, leaving 13 bases between. The CDR3 is 15 residues long. CDR1 and CDR2 (germline): MDHEN, SYDVKM.

The sample holds many counts of this clonotype. The chain is built from TRBV7-2 and TRBJ1-1; D unresolved. The CDR3 covers 13 residues. V was pared by 5 bases and J by 2 bases, with 9 bases between. Germline V gene data show CDR1 as SGHTA and CDR2 as FQGNSA. The CDR3 reads CASSLQDNTEAFF. For the CDR3, the DNA is TGTGCCAGCAGCCTGCAGGATAACACTGAAGCTTTCTTT.

This chain connects TRBV12-3 or TRBV12-4 to TRBJ1-3, with TRBD1 identical over 8 bases. J was trimmed by 5 bases and V by 5 bases; bases with no gene match: 8. The CDR3 is 15 amino acids. The CDR3 DNA follows: TGTGCCAGCAGTATTCGGACAGGGACAAGAAACACCATATATTTT. Translated, it gives CASSIRTGTRNTIYF.

This clonotype was picked up many times. The rearrangement joins TRBV10-3 to TRBJ2-1; D unresolved. The V gene lost 10 bases and the J gene lost 10 bases, with 5 bases spanning the gap. CDR1 ENHRY and CDR2 SYGVKD come from the germline V gene. The CDR3 is 8 amino acids. DNA of the CDR3: TGTGCCACCTCAGAGCAGTTCTTC. Encoded protein: CATSEQFF.

This clonotype has at least ten counts. An end of the junction differs from the germline gene, which may be a read error. This chain links TRBV7-2 with TRBJ1-2, with D unresolved. The CDR3 consists of 13 residues. Germline V gene lookup returns CDR1 SGHTA and CDR2 FQGNSA. This CDR3 is CASTLGLNYGYTF. Written as DNA, the CDR3 is TGTGCCAGCACCTTAGGTCTAAACTATGGCTACACCTTC.

V gene TRBV5-1 combines with J gene TRBJ2-3, with D perhaps TRBD1 (5 bases). V was trimmed by 4 bases and J by 0 bases, leaving 9 bases between them. CDR1 SGHRS and CDR2 YFSETQ come from the germline V gene. The CDR3 runs 14 residues. The CDR3 coding sequence is TGCGCCAGCAGCCCGACAGAGAGCACAGATACGCAGTATTTT. As protein: CASSPTESTDTQYF.

The table lists this clonotype with a few counts. The genes are TRBV29-1 and TRBJ2-4, with D uncertain. The CDR3 consists of 15 residues. Germline CDR1 is SQVTM and CDR2 is ANQGSEA. V was clipped by 0 bases and J by 0 bases, with 9 bases between them. Here the CDR3 reads CSVEDRSLAKNIQYF. In nucleotides, the CDR3 is TGCAGCGTTGAAGATCGGAGCTTAGCCAAAAACATTCAGTACTTC.

The table lists this clonotype with many counts. The genes are TRBV20-1 and TRBJ2-7; D might be TRBD2 (5 bases). V was shortened by 3 bases and J by 0 bases, with 12 bases between the two germline ends. CDR3 length: 14 residues. The germline V gene has CDR1 DFQATT and CDR2 SNEGSKA (reference sequence). Here the CDR3 reads CSASPGDSSYEQYF. CDR3 DNA: TGCAGTGCTAGTCCCGGGGATAGCTCCTACGAGCAGTACTTC.

At least ten counts were recorded for this clonotype. This chain links TRBV19 with TRBJ1-2; D perhaps matches TRBD1 (5 bases). This CDR3 comprises 18 residues. The V and J ends lost 11 bases and 2 bases respectively, with 30 bases between them. The V gene's germline CDR1 is LNHDA and CDR2 SQIVND (reference sequence). This CDR3 is CASQSGQVISMGNYGYTF. CDR3 DNA: TGTGCCTCTCAATCGGGGCAGGTAATAAGTATGGGAAACTATGGCTACACCTTC.